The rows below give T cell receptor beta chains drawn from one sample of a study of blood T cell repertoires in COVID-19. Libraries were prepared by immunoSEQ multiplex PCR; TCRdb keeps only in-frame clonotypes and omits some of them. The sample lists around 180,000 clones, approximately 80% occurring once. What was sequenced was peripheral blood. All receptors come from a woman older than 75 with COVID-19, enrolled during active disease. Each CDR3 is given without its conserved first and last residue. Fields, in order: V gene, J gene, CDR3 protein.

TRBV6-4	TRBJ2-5	ASSDFRDSLLETQY
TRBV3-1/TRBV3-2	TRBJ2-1	ASSLPGNEQF
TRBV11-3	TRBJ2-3	ASSTQWEGGGLSTDTQY
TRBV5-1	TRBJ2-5	ASSTGQGGQETQY
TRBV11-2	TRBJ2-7	ASSLSAGEYEQY
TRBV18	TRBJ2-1	ASSPPVIAENEQF
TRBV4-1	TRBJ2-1	ASSQVWASYNEQF
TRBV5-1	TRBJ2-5	ASSLASGQETQY
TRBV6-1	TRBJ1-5	ASSEMGQGNQPQH
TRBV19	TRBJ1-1	ASSIQGAMAEAF
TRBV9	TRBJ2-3	ASSVGSTDTQY
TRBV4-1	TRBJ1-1	ASSQVGLGGTEAF
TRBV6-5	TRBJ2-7	ASSLAGRSSYEQY
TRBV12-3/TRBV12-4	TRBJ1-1	ASSLWGDTEAF
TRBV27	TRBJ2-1	ASSSLQETYNEQF
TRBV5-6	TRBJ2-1	ASSWTVYNEQF